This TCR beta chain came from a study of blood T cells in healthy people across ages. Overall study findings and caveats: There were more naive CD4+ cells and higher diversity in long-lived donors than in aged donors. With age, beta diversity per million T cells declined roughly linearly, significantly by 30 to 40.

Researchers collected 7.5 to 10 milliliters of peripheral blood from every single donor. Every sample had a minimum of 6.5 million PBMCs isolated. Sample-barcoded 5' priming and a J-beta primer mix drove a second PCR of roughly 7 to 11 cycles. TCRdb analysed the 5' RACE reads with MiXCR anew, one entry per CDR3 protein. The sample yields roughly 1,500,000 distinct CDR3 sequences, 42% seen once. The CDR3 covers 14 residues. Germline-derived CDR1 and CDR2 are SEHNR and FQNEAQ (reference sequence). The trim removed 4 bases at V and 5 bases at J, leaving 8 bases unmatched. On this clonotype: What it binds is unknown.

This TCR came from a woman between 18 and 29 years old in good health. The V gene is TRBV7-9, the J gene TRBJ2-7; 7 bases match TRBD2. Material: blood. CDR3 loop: CASSSGGTYDEQYF. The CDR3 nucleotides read TGTGCCAGCAGCTCCGGGGGGACTTACGACGAGCAGTACTTC.